This passage covers 6 T cell receptor beta chains from one sample sequenced in a study of T-cell memory formation after mild COVID-19. TCRdb reanalysed the 5' RACE reads using MiXCR and keeps one entry per CDR3 protein. The sample has a few hundred thousand distinct CDR3 sequences, more than 25% seen once. The sequencing input was PBMCs or a T cell subset sorted from them (not recorded which). These receptors were taken from an adult woman who had mild COVID-19 (a few samples of this study predate the infection). Cell type and time point are not known.

This clonotype was seen a few times. The V gene is TRBV12-3 or TRBV12-4, the J gene TRBJ2-1, with 8 bases fitting TRBD2. CDR3 length: 15 amino acids. Trimming removed 6 bases from V and 3 bases from J; junction bases left unmatched: 7. CDR3 sequence (DNA): TGTGCCAGCAGCTCGACGGGGGGGAACTACAATGAGCAGTTCTTC. This gives the protein CASSSTGGNYNEQFF.

The J gene is TRBJ2-2, the V gene TRBV20-1, with no clear D. Germline loops: CDR1 DFQATT, CDR2 SNEGSKA (reference sequence). Trimming pared 5 bases from V and 1 base from J, leaving 8 bases between. The CDR3 covers 13 residues. CDR3 sequence (DNA): TGCAGTGCTGGAAACGGGAACACCGGGGAGCTGTTTTTT. Its protein is CSAGNGNTGELFF.

This clonotype was seen a handful of times. J is TRBJ2-3 and V is TRBV7-9, with 8 bases lining up with TRBD2. This CDR3 is built from 16 residues. Unmatched junction bases numbered 6, after V lost 1 base and J lost 3 bases. CDR1 is SEHNR, CDR2 FQNEAQ, per germline (reference sequence). The CDR3 DNA is TGTGCCAGCAGCTTAGTTCCAGCGGGAGCGACAGATACGCAGTATTTT. Translation: CASSLVPAGATDTQYF.

The chain uses TRBV7-9 and TRBJ2-1; D may match TRBD1 or TRBD2 (5 bases each). Between the trimmed V and J ends, which lost 3 bases and 9 bases, there was a span of 12 bases. CDR1 is SEHNR and CDR2 is FQNEAQ in the germline V gene (reference sequence). The CDR3 is 13 amino acids. As DNA, the CDR3 is TGTGCCAGCAGCTTCGGCCAGGGAGTTGAGCAGTTCTTC. Protein sequence: CASSFGQGVEQFF.

Written as DNA, the CDR3 is TGTGCCAGCAGTTACAGCGGACAGGGTATCGGGATCCGGGACAATGAGCAGTTCTTC. Translation: CASSYSGQGIGIRDNEQFF. The V gene is TRBV6-2 or TRBV6-3, the J gene TRBJ2-1; the match to TRBD1 covers 8 bases. Germline V CDR1 and CDR2: MNHEY, SVGEGT. The CDR3 loop spans 19 amino acids. V gave up 2 bases and J gave up 5 bases; unmatched junction bases: 17.

The V call is TRBV30, the J call TRBJ2-5; D gene uncertain. Trimming stripped 3 bases from V and 5 bases from J, with 7 bases between. Looked up from germline, CDR1 is GTSNPN and CDR2 is SVGIG (reference sequence). This CDR3 spans 11 amino acids. DNA for the CDR3: TGTGCCTGGAGGAGTGCCGAGACCCAGTACTTC. Encoded protein: CAWRSAETQYF.